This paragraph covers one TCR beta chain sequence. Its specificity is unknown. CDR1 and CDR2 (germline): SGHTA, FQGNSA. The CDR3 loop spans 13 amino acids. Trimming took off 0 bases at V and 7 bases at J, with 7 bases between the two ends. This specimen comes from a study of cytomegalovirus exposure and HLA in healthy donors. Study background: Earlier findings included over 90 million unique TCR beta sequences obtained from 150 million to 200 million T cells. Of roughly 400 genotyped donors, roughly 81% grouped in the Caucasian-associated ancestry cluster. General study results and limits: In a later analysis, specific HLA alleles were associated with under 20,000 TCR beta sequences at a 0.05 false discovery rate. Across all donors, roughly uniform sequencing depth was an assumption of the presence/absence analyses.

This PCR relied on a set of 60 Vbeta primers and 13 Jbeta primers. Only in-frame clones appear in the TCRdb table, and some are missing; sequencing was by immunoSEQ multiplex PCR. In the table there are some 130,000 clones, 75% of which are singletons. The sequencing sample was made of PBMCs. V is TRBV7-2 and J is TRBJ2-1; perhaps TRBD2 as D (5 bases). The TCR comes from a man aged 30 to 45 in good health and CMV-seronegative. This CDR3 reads CASSLALANEQFF. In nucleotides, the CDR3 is TGTGCCAGCAGCTTAGCTCTAGCAAATGAGCAGTTCTTC.